This is a list of T cell receptor beta chains from one sample in a study of blood T cell repertoires in COVID-19. Repertoires were generated with immunoSEQ multiplex PCR, while TCRdb's copy carries only in-frame clones and drops some. The sample has roughly 250,000 clones, around 86% seen once; the top ten hold roughly 2.9%. The sample was peripheral blood. The receptors originated from a woman between 55 and 75 years old with active or convalescent COVID-19. Each CDR3 is given with its conserved first and last residue. The order of the fields is V gene, CDR3 protein.

TRBV18	CASSLTGGPPSYEQYF
TRBV18	CASSPGGAYYGYTF
TRBV19	CASSIDSVQVSYGYTF
TRBV11-3	CASSQRGGRGTQYF
TRBV5-6	CASSLWGEDRRNTF
TRBV5-6	CASSLRQGNEQYF
TRBV12-3/TRBV12-4	CASSLREKLFF
TRBV9	CASSVAGTGSGGGYTF
TRBV7-3	CASSLVRVYTEAFF
TRBV7-9	CASSGRDRGSTEAFF
TRBV7-2	CASSSGQGSRGYTF
TRBV5-4	CASSGITSGDPVGDTQYF
TRBV7-2	CASSGGTSMGQYF
TRBV2	CASSERGGLNTEAFF
TRBV19	CASNQDTGLGGYTF
TRBV25-1	CASSEPTGNYGYTF
TRBV27	CASSWDRARDEQYF
TRBV6-5	CASLTYRAGNTIYF
TRBV18	CASSETAGNTIYF
TRBV6-5	CASSHRDPYGYTF
TRBV19	CASSIETGKNEQYF
TRBV7-6	CASSGWTSGNTDTQYF
TRBV27	CASSSLGGGSPSAGANVLTF
TRBV12-3/TRBV12-4	CASRPGVYNEQFF
TRBV19	CASSMWAPGGDLSNQPQHF
TRBV7-6	CASRTANRGAHSPLHF
TRBV3-1/TRBV3-2	CASSQGRLDGRLDEKLFF